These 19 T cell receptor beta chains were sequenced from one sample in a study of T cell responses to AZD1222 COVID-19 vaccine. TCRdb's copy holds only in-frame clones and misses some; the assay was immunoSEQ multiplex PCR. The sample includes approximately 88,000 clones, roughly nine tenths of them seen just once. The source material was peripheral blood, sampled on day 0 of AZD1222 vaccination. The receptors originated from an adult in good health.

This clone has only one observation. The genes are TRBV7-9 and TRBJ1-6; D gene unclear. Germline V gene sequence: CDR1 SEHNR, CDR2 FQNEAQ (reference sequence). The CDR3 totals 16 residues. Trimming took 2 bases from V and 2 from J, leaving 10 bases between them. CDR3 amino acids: CASSLTQSTYNSPLHF. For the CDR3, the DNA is TGTGCCAGCAGCTTAACGCAAAGTACCTATAATTCACCCCTCCACTTT.

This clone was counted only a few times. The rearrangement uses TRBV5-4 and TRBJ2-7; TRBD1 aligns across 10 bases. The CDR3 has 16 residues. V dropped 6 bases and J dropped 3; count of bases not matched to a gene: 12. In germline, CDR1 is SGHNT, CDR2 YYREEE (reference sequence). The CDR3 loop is CASTNPSGTGVYEQYF. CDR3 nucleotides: TGTGCCAGCACCAATCCGTCCGGGACAGGGGTCTACGAGCAGTACTTC. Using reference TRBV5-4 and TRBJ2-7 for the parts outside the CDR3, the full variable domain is ETGVTQSPTHLIKTRGQQVTLRCSSQSGHNTVSWYQQALGQGPQFIFQYYREEENGRGNFPPRFSGLQFPNYSSELNVNALELDDSALYLCASTNPSGTGVYEQYFGPGTRLTVT.

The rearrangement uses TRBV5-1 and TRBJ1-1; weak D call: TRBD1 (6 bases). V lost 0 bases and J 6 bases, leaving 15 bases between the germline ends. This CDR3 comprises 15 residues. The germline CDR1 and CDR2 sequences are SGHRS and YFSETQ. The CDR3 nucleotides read TGCGCCAGCAGCTTGGGTGCGGGGGCGCTGGCTGAAGCTTTCTTT. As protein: CASSLGAGALAEAFF.

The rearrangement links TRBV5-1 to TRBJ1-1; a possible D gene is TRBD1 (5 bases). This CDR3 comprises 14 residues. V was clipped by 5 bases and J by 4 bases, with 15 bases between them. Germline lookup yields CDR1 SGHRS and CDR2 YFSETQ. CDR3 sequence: CASSIQGYGTEAFF. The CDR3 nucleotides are TGCGCCAGCAGTATTCAGGGTTACGGCACTGAAGCTTTCTTT.

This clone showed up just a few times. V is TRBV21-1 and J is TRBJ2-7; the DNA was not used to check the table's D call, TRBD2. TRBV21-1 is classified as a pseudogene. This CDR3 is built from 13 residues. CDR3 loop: CASSKIGKREQYF. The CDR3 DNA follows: TGTGCCAGCAGCAAAATAGGGAAGCGGGAGCAGTACTTC.

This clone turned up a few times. CDR3: CASSVGDRVSPYF. For the CDR3, the DNA is TGTGCCAGCAGCGTAGGGGACAGGGTCTCACCATACTTC. The chain uses TRBV9 and TRBJ2-7; TRBD1 aligns across 9 bases. This CDR3 comprises 13 residues. V gave up 0 bases and J gave up 13 bases; unmatched junction bases: 8. The germline gives CDR1 SGDLS, CDR2 YYNGEE.

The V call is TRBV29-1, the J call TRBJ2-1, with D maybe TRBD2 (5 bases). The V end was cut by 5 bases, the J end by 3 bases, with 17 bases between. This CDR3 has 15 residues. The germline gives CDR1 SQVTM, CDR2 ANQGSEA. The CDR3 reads CSVKKGSGFYNEQFF. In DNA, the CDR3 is TGCAGCGTTAAAAAAGGGTCGGGGTTCTACAATGAGCAGTTCTTC.

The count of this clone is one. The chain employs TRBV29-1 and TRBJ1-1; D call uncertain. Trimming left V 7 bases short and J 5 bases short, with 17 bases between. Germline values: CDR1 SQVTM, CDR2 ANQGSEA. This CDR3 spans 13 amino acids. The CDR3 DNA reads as TGCAGCGCTGTATCTGGGTCGGAAACTGAAGCTTTCTTT. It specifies CSAVSGSETEAFF. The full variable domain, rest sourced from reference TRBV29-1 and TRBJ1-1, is SAVISQKPSRDICQRGTSLTIQCQVDSQVTMMFWYRQQPGQSLTLIATANQGSEATYESGFVIDKFPISRPNLTFSTLTVSNMSPEDSSIYLCSAVSGSETEAFFGQGTRLTVV.

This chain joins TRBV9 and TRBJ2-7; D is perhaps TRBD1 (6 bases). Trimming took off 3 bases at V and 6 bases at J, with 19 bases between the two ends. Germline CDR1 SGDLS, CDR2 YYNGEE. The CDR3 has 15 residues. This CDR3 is CASSDRDTKRGEQYF. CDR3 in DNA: TGTGCCAGCAGCGACCGGGACACAAAACGGGGCGAGCAGTACTTC.

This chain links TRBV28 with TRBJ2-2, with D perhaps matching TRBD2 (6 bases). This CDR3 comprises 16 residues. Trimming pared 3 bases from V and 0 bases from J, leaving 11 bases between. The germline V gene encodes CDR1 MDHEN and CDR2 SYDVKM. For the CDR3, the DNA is TGTGCCAGCAGTTTTTGGGGACTGGCGAACACCGGGGAGCTGTTTTTT. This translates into CASSFWGLANTGELFF. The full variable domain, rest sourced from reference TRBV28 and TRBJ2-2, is DVKVTQSSRYLVKRTGEKVFLECVQDMDHENMFWYRQDPGLGLRLIYFSYDVKMKEKGDIPEGYSVSREKKERFSLILESASTNQTSMYLCASSFWGLANTGELFFGEGSRLTVL.

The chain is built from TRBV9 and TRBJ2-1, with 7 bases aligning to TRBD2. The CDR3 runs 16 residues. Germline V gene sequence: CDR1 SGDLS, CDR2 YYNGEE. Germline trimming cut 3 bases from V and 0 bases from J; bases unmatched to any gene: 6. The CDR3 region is CASSAHREVSYNEQFF. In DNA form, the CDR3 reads TGTGCCAGCAGCGCGCATCGGGAGGTCTCCTACAATGAGCAGTTCTTC. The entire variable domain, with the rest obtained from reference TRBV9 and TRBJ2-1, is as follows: DSGVTQTPKHLITATGQRVTLRCSPRSGDLSVYWYQQSLDQGLQFLIQYYNGEERAKGNILERFSAQQFPDLHSELNLSSLELGDSALYFCASSAHREVSYNEQFFGPGTRLTVL.

The CDR3 coding sequence is TGTGCCAGCAGTTTTGGCACACCAACGGAGACCCAGTACTTC. It codes for CASSFGTPTETQYF. The gene calls are TRBV28 and TRBJ2-5; unclear D gene. Germline V lookup: CDR1 MDHEN, CDR2 SYDVKM. Trimming pared 3 bases from V and 5 bases from J, leaving 13 bases between. The CDR3 has 14 residues.

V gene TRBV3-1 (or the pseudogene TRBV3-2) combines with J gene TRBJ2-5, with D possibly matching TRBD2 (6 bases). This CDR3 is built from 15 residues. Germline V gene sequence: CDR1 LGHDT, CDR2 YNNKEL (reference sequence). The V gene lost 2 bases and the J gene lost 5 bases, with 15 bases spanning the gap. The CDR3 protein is CASSQPRDFGETQYF. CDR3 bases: TGTGCCAGCAGCCAACCCCGGGACTTCGGGGAGACCCAGTACTTC.

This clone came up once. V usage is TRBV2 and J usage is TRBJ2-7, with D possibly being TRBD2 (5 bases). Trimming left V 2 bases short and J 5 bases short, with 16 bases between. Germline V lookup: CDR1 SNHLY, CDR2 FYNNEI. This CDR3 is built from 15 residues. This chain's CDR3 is CASSELGGVGDEQYF. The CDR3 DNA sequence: TGTGCCAGCAGTGAACTGGGTGGGGTCGGGGACGAGCAGTACTTC.

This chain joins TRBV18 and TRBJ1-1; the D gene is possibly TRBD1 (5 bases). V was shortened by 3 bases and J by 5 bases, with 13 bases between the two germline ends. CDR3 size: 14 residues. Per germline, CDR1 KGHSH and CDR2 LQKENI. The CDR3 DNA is TGTGCCAGCTCACCGAGGGGCGGTTTAACTGAAGCTTTCTTT. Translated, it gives CASSPRGGLTEAFF.

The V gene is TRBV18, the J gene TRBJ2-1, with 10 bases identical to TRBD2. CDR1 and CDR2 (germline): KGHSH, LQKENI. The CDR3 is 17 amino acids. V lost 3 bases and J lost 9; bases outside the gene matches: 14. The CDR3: CASSPNRATSGIGEQFF. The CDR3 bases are TGTGCCAGCTCACCTAACCGGGCTACTAGCGGGATCGGTGAGCAGTTCTTC.

The CDR3 region has the DNA TGTGCCAGCAGGAACCACAGGGATAACACTGAAGCTTTCTTT. Its protein is CASRNHRDNTEAFF. V gene TRBV6-6 combines with J gene TRBJ1-1, with TRBD1 as a possible D gene (6 bases). Germline-derived CDR1 and CDR2 are MNHNY and SVGAGI (reference sequence). This CDR3 region has 14 residues. V was shortened by 6 bases and J by 2 bases, with 13 bases between the two germline ends.

In DNA, the CDR3 is TGTGCCTGGAGTTCAAGCGATGGACAGCCCCAGCATTTT. Protein: CAWSSSDGQPQHF. This sequence joins TRBV30 and TRBJ1-5; D gene unclear. The germline V gene encodes CDR1 GTSNPN and CDR2 SVGIG (reference sequence). Trimming removed 2 bases at V and 7 bases at J, with 12 bases between. The CDR3 sequence is 13 residues long.

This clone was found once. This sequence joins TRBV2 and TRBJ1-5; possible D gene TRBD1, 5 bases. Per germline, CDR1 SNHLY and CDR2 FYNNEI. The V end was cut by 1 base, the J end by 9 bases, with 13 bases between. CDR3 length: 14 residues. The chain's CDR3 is CASSEGTFVRPQHF. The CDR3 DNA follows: TGTGCCAGCAGTGAAGGGACATTTGTTAGGCCCCAGCATTTT.